These 20 T cell receptor beta chains were all obtained from the same sample, sequenced in a study of a mutant IDH1 vaccine in newly diagnosed glioma. Time point given: baseline, week 1 (first vaccination visit). Treatment specified: pre-vaccination baseline after standard-of-care therapy. The method was immunoSEQ multiplex PCR; TCRdb's version includes in-frame clones alone and lacks a portion of them. The table has tens of thousands of clones, roughly 87% seen once. The starting material was PBMCs, obtained from a glioma patient treated with radiotherapy, temozolomide or both. The receptor source for this set is a man aged 40-49 years with glioma. Some clones in this sample may be carry-over from other donors' samples.

This chain uses TRBV30 with TRBJ1-1; 8 bases line up with TRBD1. The trim removed 1 base at V and 1 base at J, leaving 5 bases unmatched. The germline V gene has CDR1 GTSNPN and CDR2 SVGIG (reference sequence). The CDR3 covers 15 residues. In DNA, the CDR3 is TGTGCCTGGAGTGGTGGACAGGGTTGGAACACTGAAGCTTTCTTT. It is translated as CAWSGGQGWNTEAFF.

The J gene is TRBJ2-3, the V gene TRBV19; 14 bases are a match to TRBD2. Germline CDR1 and CDR2: LNHDA and SQIVND (reference sequence). This CDR3 spans 19 amino acids. V was pared by 5 bases and J by 5 bases, with 15 bases of the junction left unmatched. CDR3 protein: CASSYYTGTSGGNRDTQYF. The CDR3, as DNA: TGTGCCAGTAGTTACTATACCGGGACTAGCGGGGGAAATCGAGATACGCAGTATTTT. The entire variable domain, with the rest obtained from reference TRBV19 and TRBJ2-3, is as follows: DGGITQSPKYLFRKEGQNVTLSCEQNLNHDAMYWYRQDPGQGLRLIYYSQIVNDFQKGDIAEGYSVSREKKESFPLTVTSAQKNPTAFYLCASSYYTGTSGGNRDTQYFGPGTRLTVL.

This clone was found once. The chain recombines TRBV5-1 with TRBJ2-1; tentative D call: TRBD2 (6 bases). The CDR3 runs to 14 residues. Germline loops: CDR1 SGHRS, CDR2 YFSETQ. V was cut by 4 bases and J by 10 bases, with 18 bases left in between. The CDR3 DNA reads as TGCGCCAGCAGCCTAGAAGGGGACTTTTTCGAGCAGTTCTTC. It translates to CASSLEGDFFEQFF.

V gene TRBV5-6 combines with J gene TRBJ1-4; TRBD1 might be the D (6 bases). CDR1 is SGHDT, CDR2 YYEEEE, per germline. This CDR3 contains 14 residues. V lost 4 bases, J lost 6 bases, and 13 bases lay in between. DNA for the CDR3: TGTGCCAGCAGCCCGGGACGGACAGATGAAAAACTGTTTTTT. Its translation: CASSPGRTDEKLFF. Full variable domain (missing parts from reference TRBV5-6 and TRBJ1-4): DAGVTQSPTHLIKTRGQQVTLRCSPKSGHDTVSWYQQALGQGPQFIFQYYEEEERQRGNFPDRFSGHQFPNYSSELNVNALLLGDSALYLCASSPGRTDEKLFFGSGTQLSVL.

This chain links TRBV19 with TRBJ1-2; the match to TRBD1 covers 8 bases. CDR3 length equals 15 residues. Germline trimming cut 4 bases from V and 0 bases from J; bases unmatched to any gene: 4. Germline V gives CDR1 LNHDA, CDR2 SQIVND (reference sequence). CDR3 sequence: CASSTKTGANYGYTF. In nucleotides, the CDR3 is TGTGCCAGTAGTACGAAGACAGGGGCTAACTATGGCTACACCTTC. The full variable domain, in which reference TRBV19 and TRBJ1-2 provide the parts outside the CDR3, is DGGITQSPKYLFRKEGQNVTLSCEQNLNHDAMYWYRQDPGQGLRLIYYSQIVNDFQKGDIAEGYSVSREKKESFPLTVTSAQKNPTAFYLCASSTKTGANYGYTFGSGTRLTVV.

The rearrangement links TRBV10-1 to TRBJ1-2; TRBD1 is a possible D gene (5 bases). Trimming took off 0 bases at V and 6 bases at J, with 11 bases between the two ends. CDR3 length equals 14 residues. Germline V gene sequence: CDR1 WNHNN, CDR2 SYGVQD (reference sequence). The CDR3 reads CASSESTRVNGYTF. In DNA form, the CDR3 reads TGCGCCAGCAGTGAGTCGACCAGGGTGAATGGCTACACCTTC.

CDR3 sequence: CASSLKSTDTQYF. CDR3 sequence (DNA): TGTGCCAGCAGCCTAAAGAGCACAGATACGCAGTATTTT. The chain combines TRBV7-6 with TRBJ2-3; D is unresolved. In germline, CDR1 is SGHVS, CDR2 FNYEAQ. This CDR3 contains 13 residues. V shed 5 bases and J shed 0 bases, with 6 bases lying between them.

The chain joins TRBV4-1 to TRBJ1-1, with 7 bases lining up with TRBD1. J gave up 4 bases and V 2 bases, and 4 bases lay outside the gene matches. CDR3 length: 14 residues. Germline lookup yields CDR1 MGHRA and CDR2 YSYEKL. In DNA form, the CDR3 reads TGCGCCAGCAGCCAAAGACAGGGCGGCACTGAAGCTTTCTTT. Translated: CASSQRQGGTEAFF.

The CDR3 is CASSFQGAYKNSPLHF. In DNA, the CDR3 is TGTGCCAGCAGCTTTCAGGGGGCCTATAAGAATTCACCCCTCCACTTT. V is TRBV7-8 and J is TRBJ1-6; 8 nucleotides align to TRBD1. Germline V gene lookup returns CDR1 SGHVS and CDR2 FQNEAQ. This CDR3 spans 16 amino acids. Trimming took 3 bases from V and 7 from J; bases not matched to a gene: 8.

The chain links TRBV2 to TRBJ1-1; TRBD1 matches at 7 bases. CDR3 size: 13 residues. Trimming at V came to 9 bases and at J to 1 base, leaving 5 bases not matched to a gene. Germline V gene data show CDR1 as SNHLY and CDR2 as FYNNEI. The CDR3, as DNA: TGTGCCAGTTTGGGACAGCAGAACACTGAAGCTTTCTTT. Translated: CASLGQQNTEAFF.

The rearrangement uses TRBV2 and TRBJ1-2; unclear D gene. The germline gives CDR1 SNHLY, CDR2 FYNNEI. Trimming took 6 bases from V and 8 from J, leaving 19 bases between them. The CDR3 covers 14 residues. The DNA of the CDR3 is TGTGCCAGCAGCCCCGGCGGTCACAGCGGGGGCTACACCTTC. Translation: CASSPGGHSGGYTF.

The V and J genes are TRBV27 and TRBJ2-7; D is possibly TRBD1 or TRBD2 (5 bases each). Germline CDR1 reads MNHEY; CDR2 reads SMNVEV (reference sequence). The CDR3 contains 15 residues. Trimming took off 4 bases at V and 5 bases at J, with 18 bases between the two ends. CDR3 in DNA: TGTGCCAGCAGTTCCGATCTGAGGGGCGGCAACGAGCAGTACTTC. The encoded protein is CASSSDLRGGNEQYF.

The chain combines TRBV7-9 with TRBJ1-4, with no clear D. The CDR3 is 15 residues long. V was shortened by 5 bases and J by 6 bases, with 16 bases between the two germline ends. Per the germline V gene, CDR1 is SEHNR and CDR2 is FQNEAQ (reference sequence). The CDR3 coding sequence is TGTGCCAGCAGCCTAGGTGAGGCTTGGGATGAAAAACTGTTTTTT. This gives the protein CASSLGEAWDEKLFF.

This sequence joins TRBV29-1 and TRBJ2-5; D perhaps matches TRBD2 (6 bases). CDR3 length: 11 residues. Trimming pared 4 bases from V and 3 bases from J, leaving 6 bases between. Looked up from germline, CDR1 is SQVTM and CDR2 is ANQGSEA. The CDR3 coding sequence is TGCAGCGTTGCGGGGGAAGAGACCCAGTACTTC. Amino acids: CSVAGEETQYF.

The chain recombines TRBV19 with TRBJ2-3, with TRBD1 matching over 7 bases. Losses at the gene ends were 4 bases for V and 6 bases for J; bases not matched to a gene: 13. Per germline, CDR1 LNHDA and CDR2 SQIVND (reference sequence). The length of the CDR3 is 16 residues. The CDR3 is CASSTPPTGFRDTQYF. The CDR3 DNA follows: TGTGCCAGTAGTACGCCCCCGACAGGGTTTAGGGATACGCAGTATTTT.

The J gene is TRBJ1-5, the V gene TRBV7-2, with D uncertain. This CDR3 has 15 residues. The germline CDR1 and CDR2 sequences are SGHTA and FQGNSA. Trimming removed 1 base from V and 6 bases from J, with 13 bases in between. This chain's CDR3 is CASSLVGAVGQPQHF. CDR3 in DNA: TGTGCCAGCAGCTTAGTGGGCGCGGTGGGTCAGCCCCAGCATTTT.

The table lists this clone with a count of one. The CDR3 loop reads CASSVVGTGETEAFF. The CDR3 DNA follows: TGTGCCAGCAGCGTAGTAGGGACAGGGGAGACTGAAGCTTTCTTT. The chain carries TRBV9 and TRBJ1-1; TRBD1 matches at 10 bases. V shed 0 bases, J shed 5 bases, and the junction held 4 bases outside the gene matches. Looked up from germline, CDR1 is SGDLS and CDR2 is YYNGEE. This CDR3 has 15 residues.

This clone appeared a few times. This chain uses TRBV19 with TRBJ1-4; no definite D call. CDR1 LNHDA and CDR2 SQIVND come from the germline V gene (reference sequence). The CDR3 covers 16 residues. V was trimmed by 0 bases and J by 8 bases, leaving 16 bases between them. The CDR3 DNA follows: TGTGCCAGTAGTATAGATGTGGGAAGGTACGTCGAAAAACTGTTTTTT. Translated: CASSIDVGRYVEKLFF.

The rearrangement joins TRBV7-2 to TRBJ2-7; possibly TRBD2 for D (7 bases). With 5 bases removed from V and 1 base from J, the gap between germline ends came to 15 bases. The CDR3 spans 15 residues. From germline, CDR1 is SGHTA and CDR2 FQGNSA. The CDR3 DNA is TGTGCCAGCAGCCTCCGGACAGCGGGGTCCTACGAGCAGTACTTC. It specifies CASSLRTAGSYEQYF.

The J gene is TRBJ1-1, the V gene TRBV4-2, with D hard to call. The CDR3 covers 15 residues. V was clipped by 0 bases and J by 6 bases, with 14 bases between them. CDR1 LGHNA and CDR2 YNFKEQ come from the germline V gene. In nucleotides, the CDR3 is TGTGCCAGCAGCCAAGAGGCCTATGCAGCCGCTGAAGCTTTCTTT. It codes for CASSQEAYAAAEAFF.